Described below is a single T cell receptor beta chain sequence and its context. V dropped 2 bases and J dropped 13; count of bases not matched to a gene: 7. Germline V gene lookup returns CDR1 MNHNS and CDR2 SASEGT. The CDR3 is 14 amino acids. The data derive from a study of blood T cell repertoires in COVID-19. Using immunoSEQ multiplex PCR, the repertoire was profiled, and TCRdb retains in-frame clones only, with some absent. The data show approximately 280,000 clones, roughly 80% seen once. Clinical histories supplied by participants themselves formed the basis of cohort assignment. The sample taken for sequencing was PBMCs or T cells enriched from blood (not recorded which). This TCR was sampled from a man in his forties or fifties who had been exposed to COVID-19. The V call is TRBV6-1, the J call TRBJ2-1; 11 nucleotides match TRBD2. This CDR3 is CASSETSGSWGQFF. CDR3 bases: TGTGCCAGCAGTGAAACTAGCGGGAGTTGGGGCCAGTTCTTC.